A selection of T cell receptor beta chains follows, all from one sample in a study of blood T cells in healthy people across ages. TCRdb processed the 5' RACE reads anew with MiXCR; each CDR3 protein has one entry. The table includes some 860,000 distinct CDR3 sequences, 56% detected once. The specimen sequenced was blood. All receptors derive from a man between 40 and 49 years old in good health. Both conserved end residues are part of each CDR3. The order of the fields is V gene, J gene, CDR3 length, CDR3 protein.

V gene: TRBV29-1
J gene: NA
CDR3 length: 12
CDR3 protein: CSARLAGREQYF

V gene: TRBV14
J gene: TRBJ1-2
CDR3 length: 13
CDR3 protein: CASSPSRTASYTF

V gene: TRBV28
J gene: TRBJ2-7
CDR3 length: 15
CDR3 protein: CASSQPTGQGNEQYF

V gene: TRBV11-2
J gene: TRBJ2-7
CDR3 length: 15
CDR3 protein: CASSLGSGGGYEQYF

V gene: TRBV6-2/TRBV6-3
J gene: TRBJ1-4
CDR3 length: 14
CDR3 protein: CASSYQAGAEKLFF

V gene: TRBV28
J gene: TRBJ1-1
CDR3 length: 12
CDR3 protein: CATSAEGTEAFF

V gene: TRBV4-2
J gene: TRBJ2-6
CDR3 length: 18
CDR3 protein: CASSQDAGGASGANVLTF

V gene: TRBV9
J gene: TRBJ1-2
CDR3 length: 14
CDR3 protein: CASSGPGQIYGYTF

V gene: TRBV9
J gene: TRBJ2-4
CDR3 length: 13
CDR3 protein: CASSPGLAETLYF

V gene: TRBV29-1
J gene: TRBJ2-7
CDR3 length: 13
CDR3 protein: CSVATSGRGEQYF

V gene: TRBV29-1
J gene: TRBJ2-5
CDR3 length: 13
CDR3 protein: CSVEDRRQETQYF

V gene: TRBV5-1
J gene: TRBJ2-3
CDR3 length: 17
CDR3 protein: CASSLATSGSITDTQYF

V gene: TRBV11-3
J gene: TRBJ2-7
CDR3 length: 15
CDR3 protein: CASSSPGTSLYEQYF

V gene: TRBV2
J gene: TRBJ2-5
CDR3 length: 13
CDR3 protein: CASSSDGQETQYF

V gene: TRBV11-2
J gene: TRBJ2-3
CDR3 length: 14
CDR3 protein: CASSSIEVADTQYF

V gene: TRBV4-2
J gene: NA
CDR3 length: 18
CDR3 protein: CASSQDPGQISSYNEQYF

V gene: TRBV29-1
J gene: TRBJ2-7
CDR3 length: 12
CDR3 protein: CSTGDNSYEQYF

V gene: TRBV11-2
J gene: TRBJ2-5
CDR3 length: 11
CDR3 protein: CASRVRSEQYF

V gene: TRBV5-1
J gene: TRBJ2-5
CDR3 length: 13
CDR3 protein: CASSLDPEGTQYF

V gene: TRBV3-1
J gene: NA
CDR3 length: 15
CDR3 protein: CASSQVVTVAYEQYF

V gene: TRBV7-9
J gene: TRBJ2-5
CDR3 length: 15
CDR3 protein: CASSSARPHLETQYF

V gene: TRBV12-3/TRBV12-4
J gene: TRBJ1-2
CDR3 length: 11
CDR3 protein: CASSSFRGYTF

V gene: TRBV7-9
J gene: TRBJ2-3
CDR3 length: 18
CDR3 protein: CASSSRVGTGTSTDTQYF